Listed here are 21 T cell receptor beta chains from one sample, sequenced in a study of T cells in localized non-small cell lung cancer. Sequenced by immunoSEQ multiplex PCR; TCRdb stores in-frame clones only, minus some. The table lists 38,000 or so clones, 86% of them singletons. The sample was peripheral blood mononuclear cells, taken before any cancer treatment. These receptors came from a male donor older than 55 with stage II lung adenocarcinoma.

V and J are TRBV7-8 and TRBJ1-1, with 7 bases aligning to TRBD1. Germline trimming cut 1 base from V and 5 bases from J; bases unmatched to any gene: 4. Germline lookup yields CDR1 SGHVS and CDR2 FQNEAQ. CDR3 length: 14 amino acids. The CDR3 nucleotides read TGTGCCAGCAGCTTAGGACAGGGTCGGACTGAAGCTTTCTTT. It is translated as CASSLGQGRTEAFF.

The V call is TRBV19, the J call TRBJ1-5; tentative D call: TRBD1 (5 bases). The CDR3 extends over 16 amino acids. Between the trimmed V and J ends, which lost 5 bases and 7 bases, there was a span of 21 bases. Germline loops: CDR1 LNHDA, CDR2 SQIVND (reference sequence). CDR3 sequence reads: CASSRYRQGSGQPQHF. For the CDR3, the DNA is TGTGCCAGTAGTCGGTACCGGCAGGGAAGTGGACAGCCCCAGCATTTT.

This clone appeared a single time. The chain links TRBV4-1 to TRBJ1-2; TRBD1 might be the D (6 bases). The germline CDR1 and CDR2 sequences are MGHRA and YSYEKL. There are 16 residues in the CDR3. V lost 1 base and J 2 bases, leaving 14 bases between the germline ends. The CDR3, as DNA: TGCGCCAGCAGCCAAGGGGGAGGGGGTGCAAACTATGGCTACACCTTC. It yields the protein CASSQGGGGANYGYTF.

CDR3 sequence (DNA): TGTGCCAGCAGTGAAGGAGGGGGAGGAAACACCATATATTTT. The encoded protein is CASSEGGGGNTIYF. The rearrangement joins TRBV2 to TRBJ1-3; possibly TRBD1 for D (6 bases). Per germline, CDR1 SNHLY and CDR2 FYNNEI. This CDR3 has 14 amino acids. V was cut by 1 base and J by 4 bases, with 8 bases left in between.

The chain couples TRBV5-8 to TRBJ1-1, with unresolved D. V gave up 6 bases and J gave up 0 bases, with 9 bases separating them. This CDR3 is 13 amino acids long. Germline V gives CDR1 SGHTS, CDR2 YDEGEE. For the CDR3, the DNA is TGTGCCAGCAACCGTGGACTGAACACTGAAGCTTTCTTT. It codes for CASNRGLNTEAFF.

The V gene is TRBV14, the J gene TRBJ2-6; perhaps D is TRBD1 or TRBD2 (6 bases each). The V end lost 4 bases, the J end lost 4 bases, and 14 bases lay between the germline ends. Germline values: CDR1 SGHDN, CDR2 FVKESK. The length of the CDR3 is 16 residues. The CDR3 protein is CASSRHRAGGANVLTF. The CDR3, as DNA: TGTGCCAGCAGCCGGCACAGGGCGGGAGGGGCCAACGTCCTGACTTTC.

The chain has TRBV7-8 and TRBJ1-5, with D possibly being TRBD1 (5 bases). The length of the CDR3 is 13 residues. Per the germline V gene, CDR1 is SGHVS and CDR2 is FQNEAQ. V was trimmed by 4 bases and J by 4 bases, leaving 8 bases between them. CDR3 sequence reads: CASSWDSNQPQHF. For the CDR3, the DNA is TGTGCCAGCAGCTGGGACTCGAATCAGCCCCAGCATTTT.

V and J are TRBV7-2 and TRBJ2-1; TRBD2 aligns across 9 bases. CDR3 length: 15 residues. The germline V gene has CDR1 SGHTA and CDR2 FQGNSA. V gave up 5 bases and J gave up 4 bases; unmatched junction bases: 6. The CDR3 DNA follows: TGTGCCAGCAGCCGATCTAGCGGGAAGTACAATGAGCAGTTCTTC. Translation gives CASSRSSGKYNEQFF.

The rearrangement uses TRBV5-4 and TRBJ2-1; maybe TRBD2 (6 bases). CDR3 length: 16 residues. Germline CDR1 is SGHNT and CDR2 is YYREEE (reference sequence). V was pared by 4 bases and J by 0 bases, with 14 bases between. In DNA, the CDR3 is TGTGCCAGCAGCCCAAATAGCGGAAGCTCCTACAATGAGCAGTTCTTC. Protein product: CASSPNSGSSYNEQFF.

The rearrangement joins TRBV6-5 to TRBJ1-5; weak D call: TRBD1 (5 bases). Deletions cut 5 bases from V and 6 bases from J, with 14 bases between. The CDR3 runs to 14 residues. Germline V gene data show CDR1 as MNHEY and CDR2 as SVGAGI. Written as DNA, the CDR3 is TGTGCCAGCAGTCCCGGACAAAACGGTCAGCCCCAGCATTTT. It is translated as CASSPGQNGQPQHF.

As regards this clone: The identical CDR3 is also encoded by other nucleotide sequences in the sample. The chain combines TRBV7-9 with TRBJ1-5; D gene uncertain. V shed 1 base and J shed 2 bases, with 0 bases lying between them. The CDR3 is made up of 12 amino acids. Germline V CDR1 and CDR2: SEHNR, FQNEAQ (reference sequence). CDR3 coding DNA: TGTGCCAGCAGCTTAGGCAATCAGCCCCAGCATTTT. Translation: CASSLGNQPQHF.

In this sample, this clone turned up a few times. The J gene is TRBJ2-2, the V gene TRBV29-1; 7 nucleotides line up with TRBD1. There are 14 residues in the CDR3. Germline CDR1 SQVTM, CDR2 ANQGSEA. With V trimmed by 6 bases and J by 0 bases, 4 bases remained unmatched. The CDR3, as DNA: TGCAGCGTCGGGACAGCTTCGAACACCGGGGAGCTGTTTTTT. Encoded protein: CSVGTASNTGELFF.

Comment on this clone: This specimen includes other DNA sequences encoding the same CDR3. The chain joins TRBV5-6 to TRBJ1-1; no firm D call. The CDR3 is made up of 13 amino acids. V dropped 1 base and J dropped 1 base, with 5 bases sitting between them. Germline lookup yields CDR1 SGHDT and CDR2 YYEEEE. DNA for the CDR3: TGTGCCAGCAGCTTGTGGGGGAACACTGAAGCTTTCTTT. Residues: CASSLWGNTEAFF. The full variable domain, completed using reference TRBV5-6 and TRBJ1-1, is DAGVTQSPTHLIKTRGQQVTLRCSPKSGHDTVSWYQQALGQGPQFIFQYYEEEERQRGNFPDRFSGHQFPNYSSELNVNALLLGDSALYLCASSLWGNTEAFFGQGTRLTVV.

The chain links TRBV5-1 to TRBJ1-2, with 9 nucleotides matching TRBD1. This CDR3 comprises 15 residues. In germline, CDR1 is SGHRS, CDR2 YFSETQ. V trimming: 4 bases; J trimming: 2 bases; junction bases outside the gene matches: 6. CDR3 in DNA: TGCGCCAGCAGCCACTTACAGGGGGCCAACTATGGCTACACCTTC. This sequence encodes CASSHLQGANYGYTF.

V is TRBV5-8 and J is TRBJ1-1; D ambiguous. The CDR3 is made up of 11 amino acids. Germline V gene sequence: CDR1 SGHTS, CDR2 YDEGEE. The V and J ends lost 1 base and 8 bases respectively, with 6 bases between them. The DNA of the CDR3 is TGTGCCAGCAGCTTGTCCAGGGAAGCTTTCTTT. This encodes CASSLSREAFF.

The chain joins TRBV11-2 to TRBJ1-1; D gene uncertain. The CDR3 contains 15 residues. Germline CDR1 and CDR2: SGHAT and FQNNGV. The V and J ends lost 3 bases and 1 base respectively, with 12 bases between them. The CDR3 DNA sequence: TGTGCCAGCAGCTTGGGGAGGGATTGGAACACTGAAGCTTTCTTT. Protein: CASSLGRDWNTEAFF. Filled out from reference TRBV11-2 and TRBJ1-1, the complete variable domain reads EAGVAQSPRYKIIEKRQSVAFWCNPISGHATLYWYQQILGQGPKLLIQFQNNGVVDDSQLPKDRFSAERLKGVDSTLKIQPAKLEDSAVYLCASSLGRDWNTEAFFGQGTRLTVV.

This sequence joins TRBV5-1 and TRBJ2-7; TRBD1 aligns across 10 bases. The CDR3 extends over 14 amino acids. V trimming: 4 bases; J trimming: 1 base; junction bases outside the gene matches: 2. Germline values: CDR1 SGHRS, CDR2 YFSETQ. The CDR3 region is CASSPGQGSYEQYF. The DNA for the CDR3 is TGCGCCAGCAGCCCGGGACAGGGGTCCTACGAGCAGTACTTC.

The V call is TRBV5-6, the J call TRBJ1-2; D call uncertain. The V gene's germline CDR1 is SGHDT and CDR2 YYEEEE. The CDR3 length is 13 residues. Trimming stripped 0 bases from V and 8 bases from J, with 11 bases between. CDR3 DNA sequence: TGTGCCAGCAGCTTGGGGCAGGCAGGAGGCTACACCTTC. Its protein is CASSLGQAGGYTF.

This clone appeared once. The V gene is TRBV5-1, the J gene TRBJ2-1; the match to TRBD2 covers 9 bases. The CDR3 covers 17 residues. The trim removed 0 bases at V and 0 bases at J, leaving 4 bases unmatched. The germline V gene encodes CDR1 SGHRS and CDR2 YFSETQ. In nucleotides, the CDR3 is TGCGCCAGCAGCTTGGTCCTAGCGGGGAGCTCCTACAATGAGCAGTTCTTC. Translating it yields CASSLVLAGSSYNEQFF.

The chain is built from TRBV11-2 and TRBJ2-5; 10 positions agree with TRBD2. V was pared by 5 bases and J by 5 bases, with 5 bases of the junction left unmatched. Germline-derived CDR1 and CDR2 are SGHAT and FQNNGV. CDR3 length: 14 amino acids. The CDR3 protein is CASSRGTSEETQYF. The CDR3 DNA reads TGTGCCAGCAGCCGAGGGACTAGCGAGGAGACCCAGTACTTC. The full variable domain, with the rest looked up from reference TRBV11-2 and TRBJ2-5, is EAGVAQSPRYKIIEKRQSVAFWCNPISGHATLYWYQQILGQGPKLLIQFQNNGVVDDSQLPKDRFSAERLKGVDSTLKIQPAKLEDSAVYLCASSRGTSEETQYFGPGTRLLVL.

The chain joins TRBV6-5 to TRBJ1-3; tentative D call: TRBD1 (5 bases). This CDR3 has 15 amino acids. The V end lost 6 bases, the J end lost 2 bases, and 14 bases lay between the germline ends. From germline, CDR1 is MNHEY and CDR2 SVGAGI. Written as DNA, the CDR3 is TGTGCCAGCAGCCCCAAGGCAGGGACTGGAAACACCATATATTTT. Protein sequence: CASSPKAGTGNTIYF.